This entry lists 25 T cell receptor beta chains sequenced from one sample in a study of blood T cells in healthy people across ages. A second PCR, run for roughly 7 to 12 cycles, used a sample-barcoded 5' primer plus a J-beta primer mix. TCRdb itself ran the 5' RACE reads through MiXCR, one entry per CDR3 protein. The sample includes some 640,000 distinct CDR3 sequences, about 30% of them seen just once. The sequenced sample was blood. The origin of the receptors is a woman of 80 years or more in good health.

In its sample, this clonotype was seen a few times. This CDR3 is CASSQDIGGQGGTEAFF. The CDR3 DNA reads as TGTGCCAGCAGCCAAGATATCGGGGGGCAAGGCGGCACTGAAGCTTTCTTT. The chain joins TRBV4-2 to TRBJ1-1; possibly TRBD1 for D (6 bases). Germline loops: CDR1 LGHNA, CDR2 YNFKEQ. V was trimmed by 0 bases and J by 4 bases, leaving 18 bases between them. This CDR3 is built from 17 residues.

In its sample, this clonotype was seen many times. V is TRBV6-5 and J is TRBJ2-3; TRBD2 aligns across 9 bases. From germline, CDR1 is MNHEY and CDR2 SVGAGI. This CDR3 region has 15 residues. The V gene end was trimmed by 10 bases and the J gene end by 3 bases; junction bases not matched to a gene: 11. CDR3 sequence: CATLPPGLATDTQYF. The CDR3 DNA reads TGTGCCACCCTCCCACCGGGACTAGCAACAGATACGCAGTATTTT.

The chain recombines TRBV18 with TRBJ1-1; TRBD1 is a possible D gene (5 bases). V lost 0 bases and J 4 bases, leaving 12 bases between the germline ends. The CDR3 totals 15 residues. Germline V lookup: CDR1 KGHSH, CDR2 LQKENI. The CDR3 coding sequence is TGTGCCAGCTCACCACCTAGGAAGGGGAGCACTGAAGCTTTCTTT. This encodes CASSPPRKGSTEAFF.

CDR3 bases: TGTGCCATCAGTGAATCCTCCGGACAGGACCCCGGGGAGCTGTTTTTT. This sequence encodes CAISESSGQDPGELFF. The chain is built from TRBV10-3 and TRBJ2-2, with 7 bases lining up with TRBD1. This CDR3 spans 16 amino acids. CDR1 is ENHRY and CDR2 is SYGVKD in the germline V gene. Germline trimming cut 3 bases from V and 6 bases from J; bases unmatched to any gene: 10.

The sample holds many counts of this clonotype. This chain connects TRBV9 to TRBJ2-1; 8 bases fit TRBD2. Germline trimming cut 0 bases from V and 7 bases from J; bases unmatched to any gene: 6. This CDR3 has 15 amino acids. Germline V gene lookup returns CDR1 SGDLS and CDR2 YYNGEE. The CDR3 DNA sequence: TGTGCCAGCAGCGTAGCCACGGGAGGGGGGAATGAGCAGTTCTTC. It encodes CASSVATGGGNEQFF.

A note on this clonotype: This could be a read error, since a much larger clone is one nucleotide away. The V and J genes are TRBV5-6 and TRBJ2-7, with a weak D call TRBD2 (5 bases). The length of the CDR3 is 14 residues. Germline V gene lookup returns CDR1 SGHDT and CDR2 YYEEEE. The CDR3 loop reads CVSSWSGYSYEQYF. The CDR3 coding sequence is TGTGTCAGCAGCTGGAGCGGATACTCCTACGAGCAGTACTTC. Full variable domain (remainder filled in from reference TRBV5-6 and TRBJ2-7): DAGVTQSPTHLIKTRGQQVTLRCSPKSGHDTVSWYQQALGQGPQFIFQYYEEEERQRGNFPDRFSGHQFPNYSSELNVNALLLGDSALYLCVSSWSGYSYEQYFGPGTRLTVT.

The rearrangement links TRBV20-1 to TRBJ1-5; D gene unclear. Trimming removed 5 bases at V and 0 bases at J, with 11 bases between. Germline CDR1 and CDR2: DFQATT and SNEGSKA (reference sequence). The CDR3 is made up of 14 amino acids. The CDR3 bases are TGCAGTGCTTCCCCGGGGTATAGCAATCAGCCCCAGCATTTT. This gives the protein CSASPGYSNQPQHF.

A few counts support this clonotype. This chain connects TRBV5-6 to TRBJ2-3, with D tentatively TRBD1 or TRBD2 (5 bases each). CDR1 is SGHDT and CDR2 is YYEEEE in the germline V gene. This CDR3 is built from 13 residues. The ends were cut back, 2 bases at V and 5 bases at J, with 9 bases in the middle. The CDR3 DNA is TGTGCCAGCAGCTTTAAGGGACGAGATACGCAGTATTTT. Translated: CASSFKGRDTQYF. The full variable domain, completed using reference TRBV5-6 and TRBJ2-3, is DAGVTQSPTHLIKTRGQQVTLRCSPKSGHDTVSWYQQALGQGPQFIFQYYEEEERQRGNFPDRFSGHQFPNYSSELNVNALLLGDSALYLCASSFKGRDTQYFGPGTRLTVL.

This chain uses TRBV7-2 with TRBJ1-4; 8 bases map to TRBD1. This CDR3 region has 15 residues. The germline V gene has CDR1 SGHTA and CDR2 FQGNSA. V trimming: 5 bases; J trimming: 4 bases; junction bases outside the gene matches: 6. In nucleotides, the CDR3 is TGTGCCAGCAGCCAGGGAGACAGGGGTAATGAAAAACTGTTTTTT. It encodes CASSQGDRGNEKLFF.

This clonotype was found many times. The V gene is TRBV20-1, the J gene TRBJ2-1, with a tentative D call TRBD2 (6 bases). CDR3 length equals 15 residues. CDR1 DFQATT and CDR2 SNEGSKA come from the germline V gene (reference sequence). Trimming took 2 bases from V and 2 from J, leaving 13 bases between them. CDR3 residues: CSARNEAGAYNEQFF. The CDR3, as DNA: TGCAGTGCTAGAAACGAAGCGGGCGCCTACAATGAGCAGTTCTTC.

The table lists this clonotype with many counts. As DNA, the CDR3 is TGTGCCAGCTCACTGGGACAGGGGACCTACTTC. Translation gives CASSLGQGTYF. This chain uses TRBV18 with TRBJ2-7; 10 nucleotides line up with TRBD1. The germline V gene has CDR1 KGHSH and CDR2 LQKENI. The V gene end was trimmed by 4 bases and the J gene end by 13 bases; junction bases not matched to a gene: 4. The CDR3 runs to 11 residues.

The sample holds one count of this clonotype. The rearrangement links TRBV4-2 to TRBJ2-1, with D possibly TRBD2 on 6 matching bases. The CDR3 covers 18 residues. Germline values: CDR1 LGHNA, CDR2 YNFKEQ. V was clipped by 1 base and J by 8 bases, with 24 bases between them. CDR3: CASSQGPKGPGERDEQFF. The CDR3 DNA reads as TGTGCCAGCAGCCAAGGACCCAAAGGTCCGGGGGAGCGTGATGAGCAGTTCTTC.

This clonotype came up many times. The V call is TRBV4-1, the J call TRBJ2-3; 9 bases are shared with TRBD1. This CDR3 comprises 17 residues. V was clipped by 4 bases and J by 7 bases; unmatched bases: 15. Looked up from germline, CDR1 is MGHRA and CDR2 is YSYEKL. CDR3 region: CASSLAPTGGIVNTQYF. The CDR3 DNA sequence: TGCGCCAGCAGCCTCGCTCCGACAGGGGGAATCGTTAATACGCAGTATTTT.

The chain employs TRBV5-1 and TRBJ2-4, with 9 bases that match TRBD1. J was trimmed by 6 bases and V by 3 bases; bases with no gene match: 10. This CDR3 spans 16 amino acids. Per the germline V gene, CDR1 is SGHRS and CDR2 is YFSETQ. Written as DNA, the CDR3 is TGCGCCAGCAGCTCGGATCCGGGACAGGGCGGAAACATTCAGTACTTC. Amino acid sequence: CASSSDPGQGGNIQYF.

The chain carries TRBV12-3 or TRBV12-4 and TRBJ1-3; D unclear. The CDR3 totals 15 residues. V was cut by 6 bases and J by 3 bases, with 15 bases left in between. The CDR3 spells CASSLSRGFGNTIYF. CDR3 nucleotides: TGTGCCAGCAGCTTGTCGAGAGGATTTGGAAACACCATATATTTT.

This clonotype was counted many times. The chain carries TRBV6-2 or TRBV6-3 and TRBJ2-3, with 9 bases aligning to TRBD1. The CDR3 is made up of 17 amino acids. The trim removed 5 bases at V and 0 bases at J, leaving 9 bases unmatched. Germline V gene data show CDR1 as MNHEY and CDR2 as SVGEGT. The CDR3 sequence is CASSKTRTGDSTDTQYF. Here the CDR3 DNA reads TGTGCCAGCAGTAAGACCAGGACAGGGGATAGCACAGATACGCAGTATTTT.

The chain is built from TRBV2 and TRBJ2-1; D ambiguous. Germline V gene lookup returns CDR1 SNHLY and CDR2 FYNNEI. Trimming removed 4 bases from V and 5 bases from J, with 6 bases in between. This CDR3 comprises 12 residues. The CDR3: CASSVANNEQFF. Here the CDR3 DNA reads TGTGCCAGCAGTGTGGCCAACAATGAGCAGTTCTTC. Supplemented by reference TRBV2 and TRBJ2-1, the full variable domain reads EPEVTQTPSHQVTQMGQEVILRCVPISNHLYFYWYRQILGQKVEFLVSFYNNEISEKSEIFDDQFSVERPDGSNFTLKIRSTKLEDSAMYFCASSVANNEQFFGPGTRLTVL.

The sample holds many counts of this clonotype. The chain links TRBV7-8 to TRBJ2-5; 11 positions match TRBD2. V shed 1 base and J 2 bases; nucleotides not matched to a gene: 3. The germline V gene encodes CDR1 SGHVS and CDR2 FQNEAQ. This CDR3 has 16 residues. The CDR3 DNA follows: TGTGCCAGCAGCTTAGTTGTAGCGGGGGGGCAAGAGACCCAGTACTTC. The encoded protein is CASSLVVAGGQETQYF.

A word on this clonotype: Sequence at one end of the junction differs from germline and may be a read error. The genes are TRBV6-1 and TRBJ2-3; D not certain. Germline CDR1 reads MNHNS; CDR2 reads SASEGT. CDR3 length: 11 residues. The CDR3 loop is CAGSERDTQYF. CDR3 coding DNA: TGTGCCGGCAGTGAAAGGGATACGCAGTATTTT.

This clonotype was detected a few times. This chain joins TRBV4-2 and TRBJ1-1, with 12 bases that match TRBD1. The CDR3 runs to 17 residues. CDR1 is LGHNA and CDR2 is YNFKEQ in the germline V gene. The junction had 6 bases not matched to a gene; V was cut back by 1 base and J by 3 bases. The CDR3, as DNA: TGTGCCAGCAGCCAAGCCGGGACAGGGGGCGCGGACACTGAAGCTTTCTTT. It codes for CASSQAGTGGADTEAFF.

CDR3 region: CASSTDRFGTEAFF. Written as DNA, the CDR3 is TGTGCCAGTAGTACTGACAGGTTTGGCACTGAAGCTTTCTTT. This sequence joins TRBV19 and TRBJ1-1, with a weak D call TRBD1 (6 bases). V lost 4 bases to trimming and J lost 4 bases, with 13 bases between them. The CDR3 extends over 14 amino acids. Looked up from germline, CDR1 is LNHDA and CDR2 is SQIVND (reference sequence).

This clonotype came up many times. The chain is built from TRBV28 and TRBJ2-1; D not resolved. The CDR3 spans 14 residues. V gave up 2 bases and J gave up 3 bases, with 8 bases separating them. Looked up from germline, CDR1 is MDHEN and CDR2 is SYDVKM. The DNA for the CDR3 is TGTGCCAGCAGTTTACCGGCTAGCTACAATGAGCAGTTCTTC. Its translation is CASSLPASYNEQFF.

This clonotype was counted a few times. This chain joins TRBV7-6 and TRBJ1-4, with D tentatively TRBD1 (5 bases). The CDR3 has 16 residues. Germline CDR1 SGHVS, CDR2 FNYEAQ. V lost 3 bases, J lost 3 bases, and 14 bases lay in between. CDR3 DNA: TGTGCCAGCAGCTTGGGGACGGGTGCACCTAATGAAAAACTGTTTTTT. Translated: CASSLGTGAPNEKLFF.

This clonotype has only a few counts. V is TRBV28 and J is TRBJ2-7; D not resolved. Trimming removed 7 bases from V and 2 bases from J, with 12 bases in between. There are 13 residues in the CDR3. Per the germline V gene, CDR1 is MDHEN and CDR2 is SYDVKM. CDR3 amino acids: CASIGPSPYEQYF. CDR3 nucleotides: TGTGCCAGCATCGGGCCTTCTCCCTACGAGCAGTACTTC.

Many counts were recorded for this clonotype. The chain has TRBV11-2 and TRBJ2-3; D is ambiguous. V was pared by 8 bases and J by 2 bases, with 11 bases between. CDR1 is SGHAT, CDR2 FQNNGV, per germline. The CDR3 totals 13 residues. DNA of the CDR3: TGTGCCAGCTTAGGCAGTTTCACAGATACGCAGTATTTT. Its protein is CASLGSFTDTQYF.